This T cell receptor beta chain was documented in a study of T cell changes during pregnancy in multiple sclerosis. Germline V lookup: CDR1 LNHDA, CDR2 SQIVND (reference sequence). The ends lost 9 bases at V and 6 bases at J; junction bases unmatched: 8. The CDR3 spans 13 residues. Generated by immunoSEQ multiplex PCR, the TCRdb table keeps only in-frame clones and is missing some. The repertoire consists of approximately 30,000 clones, with approximately 90% occurring once and the leading ten covering about 4.9%. The sequenced sample was CD8+ T cells from peripheral blood mononuclear cells, obtained in the first trimester of pregnancy. This rearrangement joins TRBV19 to TRBJ2-1; 7 bases are shared with TRBD2. The TCR sequence derives from a female donor with multiple sclerosis, enrolled in a pregnancy study. The CDR3: CASRSGGPNEQFF. The CDR3 DNA is TGTGCCAGCCGATCGGGAGGCCCCAATGAGCAGTTCTTC.